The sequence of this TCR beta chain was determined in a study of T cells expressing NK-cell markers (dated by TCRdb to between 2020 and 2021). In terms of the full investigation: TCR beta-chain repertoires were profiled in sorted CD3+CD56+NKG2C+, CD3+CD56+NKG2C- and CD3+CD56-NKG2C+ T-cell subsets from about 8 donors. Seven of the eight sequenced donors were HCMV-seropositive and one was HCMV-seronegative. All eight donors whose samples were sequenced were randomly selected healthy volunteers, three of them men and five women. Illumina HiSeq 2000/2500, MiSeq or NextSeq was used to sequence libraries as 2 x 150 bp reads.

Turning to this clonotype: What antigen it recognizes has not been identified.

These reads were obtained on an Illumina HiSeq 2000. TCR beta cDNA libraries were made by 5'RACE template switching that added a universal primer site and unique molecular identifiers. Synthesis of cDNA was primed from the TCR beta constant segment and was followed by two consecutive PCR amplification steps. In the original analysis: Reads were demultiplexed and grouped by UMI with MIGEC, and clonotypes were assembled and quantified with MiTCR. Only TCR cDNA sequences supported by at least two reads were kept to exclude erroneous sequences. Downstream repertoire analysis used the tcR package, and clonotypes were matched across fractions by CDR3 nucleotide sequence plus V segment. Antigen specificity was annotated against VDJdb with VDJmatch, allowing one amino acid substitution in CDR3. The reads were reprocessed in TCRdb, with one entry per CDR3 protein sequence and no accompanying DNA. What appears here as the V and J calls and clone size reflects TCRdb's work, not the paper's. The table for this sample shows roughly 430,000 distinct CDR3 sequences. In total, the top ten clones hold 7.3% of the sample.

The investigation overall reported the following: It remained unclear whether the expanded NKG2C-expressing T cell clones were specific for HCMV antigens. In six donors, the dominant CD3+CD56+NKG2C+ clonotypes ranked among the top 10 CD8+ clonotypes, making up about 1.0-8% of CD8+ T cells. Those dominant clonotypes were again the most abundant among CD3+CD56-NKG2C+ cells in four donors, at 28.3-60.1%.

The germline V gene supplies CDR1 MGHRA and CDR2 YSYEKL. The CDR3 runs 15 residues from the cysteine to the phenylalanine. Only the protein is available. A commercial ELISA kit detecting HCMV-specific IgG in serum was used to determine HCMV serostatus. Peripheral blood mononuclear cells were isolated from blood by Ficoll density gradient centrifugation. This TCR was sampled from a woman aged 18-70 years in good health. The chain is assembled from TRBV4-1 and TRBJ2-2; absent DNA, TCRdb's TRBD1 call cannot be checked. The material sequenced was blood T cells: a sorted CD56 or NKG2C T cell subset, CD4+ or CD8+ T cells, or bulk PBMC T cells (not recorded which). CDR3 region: CASSQAGKGTGELFF.